This T cell receptor beta chain was retrieved from a study of cytomegalovirus exposure and HLA in healthy donors. Study-level points and caveats: Later analysis revealed greater clonal expansion in HLA-associated TCR beta chains than in equally common others.

As for this clone: What it binds is not known. At the DNA level, this CDR3 is encoded by other sequences in the same sample as well.

60 Vbeta and 13 Jbeta primers were used in PCR. Here immunoSEQ multiplex PCR was the method, and the copy in TCRdb shows in-frame clones only, minus some. This table has 200,000 or so clones, 78% appearing once. Sequences were obtained from PBMCs. The TCR was taken from a woman younger than 45 in good health and CMV-seropositive.

The CDR3 nucleotides are TGTGCCACCAGCAGAGATCGAGGATACGAGCAGTACTTC. It specifies CATSRDRGYEQYF. The gene calls are TRBV15 and TRBJ2-7; D unresolved. Germline V lookup: CDR1 LNHNV, CDR2 YYDKDF (reference sequence). Trimming cost V 0 bases and J 4 bases, with 7 bases left between them. This CDR3 region has 13 residues.